Shown below are 31 T cell receptor beta chains from a single sample sequenced in a study of CD8 T cells in ankylosing spondylitis (dated by TCRdb to about 2017). General findings and caveats noted by the study authors: A TCR beta motif of about 8 highly homologous amino acid variants appeared characteristic of blood from ankylosing spondylitis patients.

The antigens for these receptors are not known. Library generation was performed with 5' RACE. The sequencing machine was an Illumina HiSeq 2500. TCRdb reworked the public reads: Q25 trimming with fastp, MiXCR clone assembly, productive beta chains retained. Identical CDR3 protein sequences are pooled into one entry, listed with their most common genes and DNA. This sample holds 390,000 or so distinct CDR3 sequences; approximately 20% were observed only once. In total, the top ten clones hold about 16% of the sample. Sequencing was performed on blood, either unsorted or a sorted T cell fraction (not recorded which). The source is a male donor with ankylosing spondylitis.

This clonotype was observed a few times. V and J are TRBV3-1 and TRBJ2-3; 11 bases map to TRBD2. Trimming cost V 2 bases and J 5 bases; bases outside gene matches: 9. The CDR3 is 17 residues long. The V gene's germline CDR1 is LGHDT and CDR2 YNNKEL (reference sequence). DNA for the CDR3: TGTGCCAGCAGCCAATTCAGGGCTAGCGGGAGGAAAGATACGCAGTATTTT. It specifies CASSQFRASGRKDTQYF.

This clonotype showed up just a few times. The V call is TRBV9, the J call TRBJ2-1; D is undetermined. Germline CDR1 is SGDLS and CDR2 is YYNGEE. V dropped 0 bases and J dropped 4 bases, with 11 bases sitting between them. This CDR3 is 15 amino acids long. CDR3 DNA: TGTGCCAGCAGCGTAGCTGGGTCAGAATACAATGAGCAGTTCTTC. It codes for CASSVAGSEYNEQFF.

This sequence joins TRBV12-3 or TRBV12-4 and TRBJ1-2; D possibly corresponds to TRBD1 (6 bases). This CDR3 region has 16 residues. Trimming pared 2 bases from V and 8 bases from J, leaving 21 bases between. CDR3 residues: CASSLPGTGGGKGYTF. CDR3 DNA sequence: TGTGCCAGCAGTTTACCAGGCACAGGAGGGGGGAAAGGCTACACCTTC.

V is TRBV5-1 and J is TRBJ1-1; D is ambiguous. Germline CDR1 reads SGHRS; CDR2 reads YFSETQ. The length of the CDR3 is 14 residues. V lost 1 base, J lost 5 bases, and 12 bases lay in between. The CDR3 here is CASSLPPPGTEAFF. Here the CDR3 DNA reads TGCGCCAGCAGCTTGCCACCCCCGGGAACTGAAGCTTTCTTT.

This clonotype occurred many times. CDR3 DNA: TGCGCCAGCAGCGAACAGGGCGACATGGACACTGAAGCTTTCTTT. It yields the protein CASSEQGDMDTEAFF. V gene TRBV5-1 combines with J gene TRBJ1-1; D is possibly TRBD1 (6 bases). From germline, CDR1 is SGHRS and CDR2 YFSETQ. V was cut by 4 bases and J by 3 bases, with 16 bases left in between. CDR3 length equals 15 residues. Using reference TRBV5-1 and TRBJ1-1 for the parts outside the CDR3, the full variable domain is KAGVTQTPRYLIKTRGQQVTLSCSPISGHRSVSWYQQTPGQGLQFLFEYFSETQRNKGNFPGRFSGRQFSNSRSEMNVSTLELGDSALYLCASSEQGDMDTEAFFGQGTRLTVV.

This sequence joins TRBV20-1 and TRBJ2-7, with TRBD2 as a possible D gene (6 bases). This CDR3 has 17 residues. Germline V CDR1 and CDR2: DFQATT, SNEGSKA (reference sequence). Between the trimmed V and J ends, which lost 3 bases and 7 bases, there was a span of 28 bases. The CDR3 bases are TGCAGTGCTAGCCCGAATGTGGGAGGAGGCCTCCGCGGGGAGCAGTACTTC. It is translated as CSASPNVGGGLRGEQYF.

There are many counts of this clonotype. The CDR3 spells CASSLSWAPYGYTF. The DNA for the CDR3 is TGTGCCAGCAGTTTGAGCTGGGCACCTTATGGCTACACCTTC. The gene calls are TRBV28 and TRBJ1-2; D unresolved. This CDR3 comprises 14 residues. Per the germline V gene, CDR1 is MDHEN and CDR2 is SYDVKM. V lost 3 bases, J lost 5 bases, and 13 bases lay in between.

The V gene is TRBV24-1, the J gene TRBJ2-3; D gene uncertain. Trimming took 4 bases from V and 0 from J, leaving 7 bases between them. In germline, CDR1 is KGHDR, CDR2 SFDVKD. The CDR3 length is 14 residues. The CDR3 nucleotides read TGTGCCACCAGTGAACCAACTAGCACAGATACGCAGTATTTT. Encoded protein: CATSEPTSTDTQYF.

Here the CDR3 DNA reads TGTGCCAGCAGCTTAGCCACAGGGGGATCTAGCACAGATACGCAGTATTTT. Amino acid sequence: CASSLATGGSSTDTQYF. This rearrangement joins TRBV7-2 to TRBJ2-3, with 8 bases fitting TRBD1. This CDR3 is built from 17 residues. The germline V gene has CDR1 SGHTA and CDR2 FQGNSA. V gave up 0 bases and J gave up 0 bases; unmatched junction bases: 5.

A few counts support this clonotype. The rearrangement joins TRBV20-1 to TRBJ1-5; D not certain. The V gene's germline CDR1 is DFQATT and CDR2 SNEGSKA (reference sequence). Trimming removed 6 bases from V and 4 bases from J, with 16 bases in between. This CDR3 contains 14 residues. CDR3: CSALEGIGNQPQHF. For the CDR3, the DNA is TGCAGTGCCTTGGAAGGCATCGGGAATCAGCCCCAGCATTTT.

This clonotype was counted between two and nine times. The V call is TRBV6-5, the J call TRBJ2-7, with D possibly being TRBD2 (6 bases). V lost 0 bases, J lost 3 bases, and 18 bases lay in between. CDR3 size: 17 residues. Germline V gene sequence: CDR1 MNHEY, CDR2 SVGAGI. In DNA, the CDR3 is TGTGCCAGCAGTTACTCGAATAATGCGGGGTTCATCTACGAGCAGTACTTC. It translates to CASSYSNNAGFIYEQYF.

The chain combines TRBV28 with TRBJ2-7; D is uncertain. The CDR3 is 12 amino acids. The V end was cut by 7 bases, the J end by 0 bases, with 7 bases between. CDR1 and CDR2 (germline): MDHEN, SYDVKM. In DNA form, the CDR3 reads TGTGCCAGCAAGGGTTACTCCTACGAGCAGTACTTC. This sequence encodes CASKGYSYEQYF.

This clonotype was observed at least ten times. The V gene is TRBV15, the J gene TRBJ1-1, with D hard to call. This CDR3 is 15 amino acids long. Trimming shortened V by 0 bases and J by 0 bases, and 8 bases separated the two germline ends. The germline V gene has CDR1 LNHNV and CDR2 YYDKDF (reference sequence). The CDR3 protein is CATSRDPQMNTEAFF. For the CDR3, the DNA is TGTGCCACCAGCAGAGATCCACAGATGAACACTGAAGCTTTCTTT.

Only one count was recorded for this clonotype. This sequence joins TRBV7-3 and TRBJ2-5; the match to TRBD2 covers 10 bases. This CDR3 comprises 16 residues. Germline V gene data show CDR1 as SGHTA and CDR2 as FQGTGA. V lost 5 bases and J lost 4; bases outside the gene matches: 10. As DNA, the CDR3 is TGTGCCAGCAGCCCCACCCTAGCGGGAGCGGGAGAGACCCAGTACTTC. It codes for CASSPTLAGAGETQYF.

V usage is TRBV7-3 and J usage is TRBJ2-1; 7 bases are a match to TRBD1. V shed 2 bases and J 9 bases; nucleotides not matched to a gene: 13. Germline V gives CDR1 SGHTA, CDR2 FQGTGA. CDR3 length: 16 amino acids. This chain's CDR3 is CASSLGQAAGLGEQFF. In DNA form, the CDR3 reads TGTGCCAGCAGCTTAGGACAGGCCGCGGGTTTAGGTGAGCAGTTCTTC.

This clonotype was seen a few times. The chain has TRBV19 and TRBJ1-5; possibly TRBD1 for D (6 bases). The germline CDR1 and CDR2 sequences are LNHDA and SQIVND (reference sequence). Trimming removed 4 bases at V and 2 bases at J, with 12 bases between. This CDR3 is 15 amino acids long. DNA of the CDR3: TGTGCCAGTAGTAAGAATCGACAGGGCAATCAGCCCCAGCATTTT. Residues: CASSKNRQGNQPQHF.

This clonotype was seen more than once but under ten times. The gene calls are TRBV29-1 and TRBJ2-1; 9 bases are a match to TRBD2. V was clipped by 3 bases and J by 3 bases; unmatched bases: 12. The CDR3 spans 17 residues. Germline lookup yields CDR1 SQVTM and CDR2 ANQGSEA. CDR3 sequence reads: CSVDPIAGVGGYNEQFF. CDR3 in DNA: TGCAGCGTTGACCCCATAGCGGGAGTAGGGGGCTACAATGAGCAGTTCTTC.

The V gene is TRBV5-1, the J gene TRBJ1-5; 8 nucleotides line up with TRBD1. The CDR3 covers 16 residues. From germline, CDR1 is SGHRS and CDR2 YFSETQ. V was clipped by 3 bases and J by 9 bases; unmatched bases: 14. The CDR3 loop is CASSSVIGQGRRPQHF. As DNA, the CDR3 is TGCGCCAGCAGCTCGGTGATTGGACAGGGTCGTCGGCCCCAGCATTTT.

The gene calls are TRBV15 and TRBJ2-3; 8 nucleotides align to TRBD1. CDR1 LNHNV and CDR2 YYDKDF come from the germline V gene (reference sequence). This CDR3 has 17 residues. With V trimmed by 4 bases and J by 3 bases, 12 bases remained unmatched. The CDR3 sequence: CATSIGGGTGFTDTQYF. The CDR3 nucleotides are TGTGCCACCAGCATCGGAGGAGGGACAGGTTTTACAGATACGCAGTATTTT.

Only a few counts were recorded for this clonotype. This rearrangement joins TRBV29-1 to TRBJ2-1; no firm D call. Germline CDR1 SQVTM, CDR2 ANQGSEA. The V end was cut by 1 base, the J end by 3 bases, with 7 bases between. The CDR3 has 13 residues. The CDR3 region is CSVEGTSYNEQFF. CDR3 in DNA: TGCAGCGTTGAAGGTACCAGCTACAATGAGCAGTTCTTC.

About this clonotype: Because it lacks the conserved phenylalanine or tryptophan at the end, this CDR3 is likely a read error. Here the CDR3 DNA reads TGCAGTGCTAGACTAGCGGGGAGCTCCTACAATGAGCAGTTCTAC. Translated, it gives CSARLAGSSYNEQFY. The chain links TRBV20-1 to TRBJ2-1, with TRBD2 matching over 9 bases. Germline CDR1 reads DFQATT; CDR2 reads SNEGSKA (reference sequence). The CDR3 totals 15 residues. The ends lost 2 bases at V and 0 bases at J; junction bases unmatched: 2.

This clonotype turned up a few times. The CDR3 here is CSASLGRGRYQETQYF. The DNA for the CDR3 is TGCAGTGCTAGCTTAGGCAGGGGAAGGTACCAAGAGACCCAGTACTTC. V usage is TRBV20-1 and J usage is TRBJ2-5, with D perhaps matching TRBD1 (6 bases). Trimming took 3 bases from V and 0 from J, leaving 17 bases between them. Per germline, CDR1 DFQATT and CDR2 SNEGSKA (reference sequence). This CDR3 has 16 residues.

The table lists this clonotype with many counts. The rearrangement links TRBV5-1 to TRBJ2-2, with 13 bases fitting TRBD2. The length of the CDR3 is 21 residues. Germline V gene data show CDR1 as SGHRS and CDR2 as YFSETQ. Trimming took 4 bases from V and 4 from J; bases not matched to a gene: 19. The CDR3: CASSHPEPRSGTSGTTGELFF. Written as DNA, the CDR3 is TGCGCCAGCAGCCACCCAGAGCCAAGGTCCGGGACTAGCGGGACCACCGGGGAGCTGTTTTTT.

This clonotype has just one count. The junction and the germline gene differ at one end; a read error may be behind it. V is TRBV11-2 and J is TRBJ2-7, with D possibly TRBD2 on 7 matching bases. CDR3 length: 15 residues. Germline assignment: CDR1 SGHAT and CDR2 FQNNGV. CDR3 protein: CASSFRGGIAYEQHF. In DNA form, the CDR3 reads TGTGCCAGCAGCTTTAGGGGGGGGATAGCCTACGAGCAGCACTTC. Together with reference TRBV11-2 and TRBJ2-7, the CDR3 gives the full variable domain: EAGVAQSPRYKIIEKRQSVAFWCNPISGHATLYWYQQILGQGPKLLIQFQNNGVVDDSQLPKDRFSAERLKGVDSTLKIQPAKLEDSAVYLCASSFRGGIAYEQHFGPGTRLTVT.

The V and J genes are TRBV19 and TRBJ2-7; a possible D gene is TRBD1 (8 bases). The CDR3 consists of 14 residues. From germline, CDR1 is LNHDA and CDR2 SQIVND (reference sequence). Trimming shortened V by 10 bases and J by 2 bases, and 18 bases separated the two germline ends. CDR3: CATTDTGGAYEQYF. CDR3 nucleotide sequence: TGTGCCACCACGGACACAGGGGGGGCCTACGAGCAGTACTTC.

This clonotype was found a few times. The V call is TRBV29-1, the J call TRBJ1-5; D gene ambiguous. The CDR3 loop spans 13 amino acids. Germline V CDR1 and CDR2: SQVTM, ANQGSEA. Trimming left V 1 base short and J 2 bases short, with 6 bases between. The CDR3 sequence is CSVEVVGNQPQHF. Written as DNA, the CDR3 is TGCAGCGTTGAAGTCGTAGGCAATCAGCCCCAGCATTTT.

J is TRBJ2-1 and V is TRBV24-1; D might be TRBD2 (5 bases). This CDR3 is built from 16 residues. Germline V lookup: CDR1 KGHDR, CDR2 SFDVKD. Trimming shortened V by 4 bases and J by 0 bases, and 12 bases separated the two germline ends. CDR3 in amino acids: CATSEAGLSSYNEQFF. The CDR3, as DNA: TGTGCCACCAGTGAGGCCGGACTGAGCTCCTACAATGAGCAGTTCTTC.

This clonotype showed up just a few times. The chain is built from TRBV20-1 and TRBJ2-7, with 7 bases fitting TRBD2. CDR1 DFQATT and CDR2 SNEGSKA come from the germline V gene (reference sequence). With 6 bases clipped from V and 7 bases from J, the junction kept 15 bases outside the gene matches. The CDR3 spans 14 residues. The CDR3 is CSAKPGGSYEEQYF. DNA for the CDR3: TGCAGTGCCAAACCGGGGGGATCCTATGAGGAGCAGTACTTC.

The chain uses TRBV19 and TRBJ2-2; TRBD1 matches 9 bases. V shed 5 bases and J 1 base; nucleotides not matched to a gene: 14. CDR3 length equals 19 residues. Germline V CDR1 and CDR2: LNHDA, SQIVND (reference sequence). CDR3 nucleotides: TGTGCCAGTAGTCCCCGCGGGACAGGGCTCAACCTGAACACCGGGGAGCTGTTTTTT. This translates into CASSPRGTGLNLNTGELFF.

The gene calls are TRBV11-2 and TRBJ2-1; TRBD2 agrees at 12 bases. Germline V gives CDR1 SGHAT, CDR2 FQNNGV. The CDR3 has 17 residues. V was clipped by 6 bases and J by 2 bases; unmatched bases: 8. The CDR3 protein is CASRHRTSGTPYNEQFF. In DNA, the CDR3 is TGTGCCAGCAGGCATAGGACTAGCGGGACCCCCTACAATGAGCAGTTCTTC.

This clonotype has just a few counts. The chain has TRBV18 and TRBJ1-6; tentative D call: TRBD1 (5 bases). The germline V gene has CDR1 KGHSH and CDR2 LQKENI. The CDR3 extends over 16 amino acids. V lost 4 bases and J 5 bases, leaving 15 bases between the germline ends. CDR3 DNA: TGTGCCAGCTCACTTGGGACCGGGATCAATAATTCACCCCTCCACTTT. Protein product: CASSLGTGINNSPLHF.